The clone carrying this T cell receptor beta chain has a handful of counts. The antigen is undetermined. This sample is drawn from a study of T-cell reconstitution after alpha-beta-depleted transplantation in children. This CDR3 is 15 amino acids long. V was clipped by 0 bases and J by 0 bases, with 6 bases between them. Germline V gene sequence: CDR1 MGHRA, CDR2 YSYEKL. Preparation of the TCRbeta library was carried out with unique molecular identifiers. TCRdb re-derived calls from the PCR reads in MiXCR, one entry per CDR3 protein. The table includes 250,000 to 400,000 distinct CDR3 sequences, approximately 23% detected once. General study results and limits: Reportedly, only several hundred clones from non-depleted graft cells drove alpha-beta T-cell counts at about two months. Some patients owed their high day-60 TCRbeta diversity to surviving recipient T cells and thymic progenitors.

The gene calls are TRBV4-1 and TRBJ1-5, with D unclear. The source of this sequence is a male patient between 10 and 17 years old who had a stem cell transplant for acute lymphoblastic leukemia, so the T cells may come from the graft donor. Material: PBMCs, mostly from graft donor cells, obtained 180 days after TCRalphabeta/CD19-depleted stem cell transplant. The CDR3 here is CASSQEAYSNQPQHF. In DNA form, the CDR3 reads TGCGCCAGCAGCCAAGAAGCTTATAGCAATCAGCCCCAGCATTTT.